One T cell receptor beta chain is described in this entry. The length of the CDR3 is 15 residues. The germline V and J ends were trimmed by 2 bases and 7 bases, with 18 bases remaining between them. CDR1 and CDR2 from the germline V gene are SGHTS and YDEGEE. Measured with immunoSEQ multiplex PCR; TCRdb has only the in-frame clones, and not every one. The table records more than 300,000 clones, roughly 91% of them present only once. This sample was taken from a study of blood T cell repertoires in COVID-19. The chain is built from TRBV5-8 and TRBJ1-2, with a weak D call TRBD1 (5 bases). The receptor comes from a woman in her twenties or thirties who had recovered from COVID-19. Specimen: PBMCs or T cells enriched from blood (not recorded which). The CDR3 loop is CASSFSRGLGAGYTF. The CDR3 DNA is TGTGCCAGCAGCTTCAGTAGGGGACTTGGGGCTGGCTACACCTTC.